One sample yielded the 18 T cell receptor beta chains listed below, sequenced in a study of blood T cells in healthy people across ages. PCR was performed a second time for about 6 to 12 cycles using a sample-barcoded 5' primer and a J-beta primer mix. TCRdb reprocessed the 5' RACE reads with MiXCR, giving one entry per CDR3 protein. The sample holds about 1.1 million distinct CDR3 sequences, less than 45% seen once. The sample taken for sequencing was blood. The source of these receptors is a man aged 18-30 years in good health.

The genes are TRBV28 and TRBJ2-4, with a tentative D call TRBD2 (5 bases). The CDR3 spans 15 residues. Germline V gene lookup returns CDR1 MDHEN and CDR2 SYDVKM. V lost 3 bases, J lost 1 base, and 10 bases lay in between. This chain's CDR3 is CASSLPEVAKNIQYF. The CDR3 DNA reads TGTGCCAGCAGTTTGCCGGAGGTCGCCAAAAACATTCAGTACTTC.

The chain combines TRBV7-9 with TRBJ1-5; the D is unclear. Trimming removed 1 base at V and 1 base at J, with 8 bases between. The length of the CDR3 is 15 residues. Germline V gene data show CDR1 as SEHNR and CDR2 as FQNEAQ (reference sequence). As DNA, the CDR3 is TGTGCCAGCAGCTTAGAGGAAGAGAGCAATCAGCCCCAGCATTTT. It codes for CASSLEEESNQPQHF.

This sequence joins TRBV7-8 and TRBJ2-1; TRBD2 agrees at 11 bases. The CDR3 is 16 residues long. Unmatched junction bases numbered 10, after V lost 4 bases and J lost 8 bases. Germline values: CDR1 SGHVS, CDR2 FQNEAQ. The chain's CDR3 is CASSSGTSGTLDEQFF. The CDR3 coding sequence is TGTGCCAGCAGCTCCGGGACTAGCGGTACTTTGGATGAGCAGTTCTTC.

CDR3 region: CASSSGQVDNYGYTF. The CDR3, as DNA: TGTGCCAGCAGTTCGGGACAGGTGGATAACTATGGCTACACCTTC. V is TRBV6-2 or TRBV6-3 and J is TRBJ1-2; 8 positions agree with TRBD1. Germline values: CDR1 MNHEY, CDR2 SVGEGT. J was trimmed by 1 base and V by 4 bases; bases with no gene match: 5. The CDR3 loop spans 15 amino acids.

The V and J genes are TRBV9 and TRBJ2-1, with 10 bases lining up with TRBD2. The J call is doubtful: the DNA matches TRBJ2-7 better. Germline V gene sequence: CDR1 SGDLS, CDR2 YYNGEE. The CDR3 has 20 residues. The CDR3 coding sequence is TGTGCCAGCAGCCCTACCGCTAGGGGGACTAGCGAGCGCAGGGCCAATGAGCAGTACTTC. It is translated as CASSPTARGTSERRANEQYF.

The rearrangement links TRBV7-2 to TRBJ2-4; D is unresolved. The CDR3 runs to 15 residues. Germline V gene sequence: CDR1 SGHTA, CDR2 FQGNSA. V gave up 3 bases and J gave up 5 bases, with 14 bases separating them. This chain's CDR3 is CASSLQSDRENIQYF. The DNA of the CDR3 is TGTGCCAGCAGCTTGCAGTCAGACCGGGAAAACATTCAGTACTTC.

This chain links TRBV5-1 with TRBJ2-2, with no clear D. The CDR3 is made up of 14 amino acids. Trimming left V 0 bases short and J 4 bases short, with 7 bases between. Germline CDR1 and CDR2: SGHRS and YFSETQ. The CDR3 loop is CASSLVIATGELFF. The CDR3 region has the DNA TGCGCCAGCAGCTTGGTGATAGCCACCGGGGAGCTGTTTTTT.

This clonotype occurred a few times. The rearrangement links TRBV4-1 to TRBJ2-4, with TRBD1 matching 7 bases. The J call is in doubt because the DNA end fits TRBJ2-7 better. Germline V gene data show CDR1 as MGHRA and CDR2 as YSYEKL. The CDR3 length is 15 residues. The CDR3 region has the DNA TGCGCCAGCAGCCAAGATGGCAGGGGGATCTACGAGCAGTACTTC. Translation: CASSQDGRGIYEQYF.

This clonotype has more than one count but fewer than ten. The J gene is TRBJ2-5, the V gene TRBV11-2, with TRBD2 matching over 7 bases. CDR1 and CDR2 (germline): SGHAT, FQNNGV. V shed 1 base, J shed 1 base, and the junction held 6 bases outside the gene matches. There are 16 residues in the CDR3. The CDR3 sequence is CASSLAPLAAQETQYF. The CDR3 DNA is TGTGCCAGCAGCTTAGCTCCGCTAGCGGCCCAAGAGACCCAGTACTTC.

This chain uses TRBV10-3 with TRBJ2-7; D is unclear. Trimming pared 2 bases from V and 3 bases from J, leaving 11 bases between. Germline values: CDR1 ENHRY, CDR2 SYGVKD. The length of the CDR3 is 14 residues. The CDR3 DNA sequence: TGTGCCATCAGTGAGCTAGAGAACCACTACGAGCAGTACTTC. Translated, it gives CAISELENHYEQYF.

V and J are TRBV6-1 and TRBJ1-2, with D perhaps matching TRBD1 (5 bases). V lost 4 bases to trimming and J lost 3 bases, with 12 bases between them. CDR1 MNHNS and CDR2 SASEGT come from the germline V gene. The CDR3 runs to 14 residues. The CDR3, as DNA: TGTGCCAGCAGTGTCGCCGACAGATACTATGGCTACACCTTC. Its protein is CASSVADRYYGYTF.

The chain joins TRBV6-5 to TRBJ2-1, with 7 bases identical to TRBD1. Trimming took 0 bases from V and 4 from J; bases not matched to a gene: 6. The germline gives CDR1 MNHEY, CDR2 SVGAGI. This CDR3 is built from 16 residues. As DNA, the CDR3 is TGTGCCAGCAGTTACTCGATCGGCAGGGGGTACAATGAGCAGTTCTTC. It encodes CASSYSIGRGYNEQFF.

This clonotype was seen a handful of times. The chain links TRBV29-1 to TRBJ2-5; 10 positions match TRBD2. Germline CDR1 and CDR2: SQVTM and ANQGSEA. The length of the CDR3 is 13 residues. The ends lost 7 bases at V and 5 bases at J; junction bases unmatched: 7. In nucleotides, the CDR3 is TGCAGCGGTAGCGGGGGGCCGACGGAGACCCAGTACTTC. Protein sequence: CSGSGGPTETQYF.

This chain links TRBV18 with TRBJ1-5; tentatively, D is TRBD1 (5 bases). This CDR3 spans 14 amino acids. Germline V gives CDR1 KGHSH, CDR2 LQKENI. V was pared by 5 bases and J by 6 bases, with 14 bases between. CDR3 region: CASSKWAGPQPQHF. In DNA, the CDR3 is TGTGCCAGCTCAAAATGGGCAGGGCCTCAGCCCCAGCATTTT.

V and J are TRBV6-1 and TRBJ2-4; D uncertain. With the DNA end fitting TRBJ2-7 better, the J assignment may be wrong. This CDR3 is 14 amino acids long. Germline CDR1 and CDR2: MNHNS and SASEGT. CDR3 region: CASSESVGTYEQYF. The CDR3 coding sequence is TGTGCCAGCAGTGAATCAGTCGGAACCTACGAGCAGTACTTC.

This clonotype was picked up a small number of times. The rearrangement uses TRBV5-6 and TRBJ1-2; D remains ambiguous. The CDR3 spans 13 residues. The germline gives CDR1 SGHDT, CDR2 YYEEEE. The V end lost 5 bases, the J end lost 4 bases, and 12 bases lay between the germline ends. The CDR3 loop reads CASRAPAGYGYTF. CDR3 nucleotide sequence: TGTGCCAGCAGAGCGCCCGCTGGCTATGGCTACACCTTC. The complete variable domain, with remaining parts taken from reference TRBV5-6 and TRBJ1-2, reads DAGVTQSPTHLIKTRGQQVTLRCSPKSGHDTVSWYQQALGQGPQFIFQYYEEEERQRGNFPDRFSGHQFPNYSSELNVNALLLGDSALYLCASRAPAGYGYTFGSGTRLTVV.

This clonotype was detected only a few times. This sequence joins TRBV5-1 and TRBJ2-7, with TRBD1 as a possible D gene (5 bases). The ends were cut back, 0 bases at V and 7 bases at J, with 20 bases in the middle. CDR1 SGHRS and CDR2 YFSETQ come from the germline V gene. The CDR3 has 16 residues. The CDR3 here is CASSLAGFGAYNEQYF. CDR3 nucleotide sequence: TGCGCCAGCAGCTTGGCAGGGTTCGGAGCCTACAATGAGCAGTACTTC.

The CDR3 loop reads CASNPGTGGNQPQHF. The CDR3 DNA reads as TGTGCCAGCAACCCCGGGACAGGGGGCAATCAGCCCCAGCATTTT. The J gene is TRBJ1-5, the V gene TRBV6-2 or TRBV6-3; 10 positions agree with TRBD1. The CDR3 extends over 15 amino acids. After removal of 7 bases from V and 2 bases from J, the junction contained 5 bases not matched to a gene. Per the germline V gene, CDR1 is MNHEY and CDR2 is SVGEGT.